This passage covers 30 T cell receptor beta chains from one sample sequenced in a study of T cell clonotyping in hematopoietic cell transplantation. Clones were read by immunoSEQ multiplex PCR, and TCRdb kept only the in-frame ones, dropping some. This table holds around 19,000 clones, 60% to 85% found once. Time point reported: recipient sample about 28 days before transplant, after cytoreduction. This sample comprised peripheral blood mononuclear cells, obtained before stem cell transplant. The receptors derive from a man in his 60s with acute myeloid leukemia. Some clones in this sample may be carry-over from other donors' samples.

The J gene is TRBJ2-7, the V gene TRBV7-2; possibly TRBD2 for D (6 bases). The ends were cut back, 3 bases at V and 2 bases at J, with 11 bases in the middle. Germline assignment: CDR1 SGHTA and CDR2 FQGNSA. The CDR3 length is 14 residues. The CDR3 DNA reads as TGTGCCAGCAGCTTGGCGGGGCATACCTACGAGCAGTACTTC. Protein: CASSLAGHTYEQYF.

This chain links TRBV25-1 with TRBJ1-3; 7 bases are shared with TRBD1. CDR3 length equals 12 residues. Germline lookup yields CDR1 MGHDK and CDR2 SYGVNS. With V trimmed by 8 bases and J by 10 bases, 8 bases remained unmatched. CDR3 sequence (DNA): TGTGCCAGCGCTAGGACAGGCGGTACCATATATTTT. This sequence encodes CASARTGGTIYF.

CDR3 loop: CAWSVPTTYSYEQYF. The CDR3 region has the DNA TGTGCCTGGAGTGTACCAACGACGTACAGTTACGAGCAGTACTTC. The chain links TRBV30 to TRBJ2-7; D not certain. The CDR3 is made up of 15 amino acids. V was cut by 0 bases and J by 4 bases, with 16 bases left in between. Per the germline V gene, CDR1 is GTSNPN and CDR2 is SVGIG (reference sequence).

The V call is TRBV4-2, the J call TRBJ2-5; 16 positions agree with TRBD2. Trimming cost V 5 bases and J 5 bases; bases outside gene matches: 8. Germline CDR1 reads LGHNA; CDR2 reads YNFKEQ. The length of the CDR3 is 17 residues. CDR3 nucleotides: TGTGCCAGCAGCTTAGGGACTAGCGGGGGGGCGGGGGAGACCCAGTACTTC. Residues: CASSLGTSGGAGETQYF.

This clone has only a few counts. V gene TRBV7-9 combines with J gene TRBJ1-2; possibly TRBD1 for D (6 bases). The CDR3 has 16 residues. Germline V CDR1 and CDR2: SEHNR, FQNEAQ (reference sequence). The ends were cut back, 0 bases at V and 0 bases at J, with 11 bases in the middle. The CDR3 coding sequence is TGTGCCAGCAGCTTAGCCGGTCAGGGGACTAACTATGGCTACACCTTC. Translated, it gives CASSLAGQGTNYGYTF.

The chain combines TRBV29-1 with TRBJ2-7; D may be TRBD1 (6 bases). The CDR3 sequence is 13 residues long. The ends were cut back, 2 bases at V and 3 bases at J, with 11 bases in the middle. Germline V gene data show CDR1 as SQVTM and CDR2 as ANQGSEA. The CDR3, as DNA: TGCAGCGTTGAAAGGGGGTCGGGCTACGAGCAGTACTTC. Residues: CSVERGSGYEQYF.

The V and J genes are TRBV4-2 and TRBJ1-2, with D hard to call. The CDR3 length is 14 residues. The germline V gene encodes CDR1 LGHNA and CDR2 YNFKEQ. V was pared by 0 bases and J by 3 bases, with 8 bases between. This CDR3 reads CASSQDWVDYGYTF. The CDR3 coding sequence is TGTGCCAGCAGCCAAGATTGGGTGGACTATGGCTACACCTTC.

CDR3 amino acids: CASSLGGPLEETQYF. CDR3 coding DNA: TGTGCCAGCAGCTTGGGCGGCCCTCTGGAGGAGACCCAGTACTTC. The chain employs TRBV7-2 and TRBJ2-5; D gene uncertain. V was trimmed by 3 bases and J by 5 bases, leaving 16 bases between them. CDR3 length: 15 amino acids. Germline-derived CDR1 and CDR2 are SGHTA and FQGNSA.

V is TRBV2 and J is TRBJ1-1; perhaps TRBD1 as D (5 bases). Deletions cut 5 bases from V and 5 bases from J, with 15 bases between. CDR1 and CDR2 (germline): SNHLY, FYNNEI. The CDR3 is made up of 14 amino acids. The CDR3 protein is CASSTIPGGTEAFF. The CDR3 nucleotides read TGTGCCAGCAGTACTATACCTGGGGGGACTGAAGCTTTCTTT.

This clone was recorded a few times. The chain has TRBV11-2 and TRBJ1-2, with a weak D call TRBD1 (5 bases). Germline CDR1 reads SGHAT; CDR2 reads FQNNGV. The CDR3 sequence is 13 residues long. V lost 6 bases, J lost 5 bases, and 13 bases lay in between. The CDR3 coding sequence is TGTGCCAGCAGTTTTGGGGGTGGGTATGGCTACACCTTC. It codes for CASSFGGGYGYTF. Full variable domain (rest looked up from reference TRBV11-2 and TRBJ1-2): EAGVAQSPRYKIIEKRQSVAFWCNPISGHATLYWYQQILGQGPKLLIQFQNNGVVDDSQLPKDRFSAERLKGVDSTLKIQPAKLEDSAVYLCASSFGGGYGYTFGSGTRLTVV.

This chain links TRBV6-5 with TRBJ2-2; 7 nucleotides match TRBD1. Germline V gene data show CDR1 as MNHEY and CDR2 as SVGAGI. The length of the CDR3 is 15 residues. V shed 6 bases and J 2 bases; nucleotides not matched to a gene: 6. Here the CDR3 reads CASSLRQGNTGELFF. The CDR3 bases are TGTGCCAGCAGCCTCCGACAGGGTAACACCGGGGAGCTGTTTTTT.

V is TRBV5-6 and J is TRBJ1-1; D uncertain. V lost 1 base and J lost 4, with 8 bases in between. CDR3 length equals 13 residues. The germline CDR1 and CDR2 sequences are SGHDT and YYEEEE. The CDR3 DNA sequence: TGTGCCAGCAGCTTGACGGCCGCCACTGAAGCTTTCTTT. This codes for CASSLTAATEAFF.

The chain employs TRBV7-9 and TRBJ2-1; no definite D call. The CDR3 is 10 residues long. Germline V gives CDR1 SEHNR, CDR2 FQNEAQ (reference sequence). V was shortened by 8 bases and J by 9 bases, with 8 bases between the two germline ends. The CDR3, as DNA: TGTGCCAGCTCTGAAAGTGAGCAGTTCTTC. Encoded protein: CASSESEQFF. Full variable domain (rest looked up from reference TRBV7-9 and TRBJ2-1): DTGVSQNPRHKITKRGQNVTFRCDPISEHNRLYWYRQTLGQGPEFLTYFQNEAQLEKSRLLSDRFSAERPKGSFSTLEIQRTEQGDSAMYLCASSESEQFFGPGTRLTVL.

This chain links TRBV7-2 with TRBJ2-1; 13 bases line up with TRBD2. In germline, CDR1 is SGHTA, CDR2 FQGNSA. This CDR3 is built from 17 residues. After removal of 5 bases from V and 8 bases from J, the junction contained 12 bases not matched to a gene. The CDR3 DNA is TGTGCCAGCAGCCCGCGACTAGCGGGGGGCGGATTCGATGAGCAGTTCTTC. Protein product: CASSPRLAGGGFDEQFF.

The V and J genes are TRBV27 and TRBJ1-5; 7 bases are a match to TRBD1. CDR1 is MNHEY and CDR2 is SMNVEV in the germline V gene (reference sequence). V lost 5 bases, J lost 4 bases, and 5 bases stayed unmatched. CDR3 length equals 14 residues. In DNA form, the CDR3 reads TGTGCCAGCAGTCGCGGGACAGCAAATCAGCCCCAGCATTTT. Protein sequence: CASSRGTANQPQHF.

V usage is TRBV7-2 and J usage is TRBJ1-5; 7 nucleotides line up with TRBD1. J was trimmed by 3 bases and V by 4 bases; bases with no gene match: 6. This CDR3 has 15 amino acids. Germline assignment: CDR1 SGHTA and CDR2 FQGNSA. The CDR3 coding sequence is TGTGCCAGCAGCTCCTACAGGGGCGACAATCAGCCCCAGCATTTT. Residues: CASSSYRGDNQPQHF.

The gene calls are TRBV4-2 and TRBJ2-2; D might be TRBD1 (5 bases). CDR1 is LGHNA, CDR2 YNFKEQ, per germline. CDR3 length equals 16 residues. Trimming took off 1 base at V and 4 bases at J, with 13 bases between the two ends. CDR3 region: CASSQGKGAGTGELFF. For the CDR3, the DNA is TGTGCCAGCAGCCAAGGAAAAGGGGCCGGCACCGGGGAGCTGTTTTTT.

CDR3 loop: CASSEAGENTGELFF. The DNA for the CDR3 is TGTGCCAGCAGTGAAGCGGGAGAGAACACCGGGGAGCTGTTTTTT. The chain recombines TRBV2 with TRBJ2-2; possibly TRBD2 for D (5 bases). V lost 0 bases and J 1 base, leaving 6 bases between the germline ends. Germline-derived CDR1 and CDR2 are SNHLY and FYNNEI. The length of the CDR3 is 15 residues. Looking up the rest from reference TRBV2 and TRBJ2-2 gives the full variable domain: EPEVTQTPSHQVTQMGQEVILRCVPISNHLYFYWYRQILGQKVEFLVSFYNNEISEKSEIFDDQFSVERPDGSNFTLKIRSTKLEDSAMYFCASSEAGENTGELFFGEGSRLTVL.

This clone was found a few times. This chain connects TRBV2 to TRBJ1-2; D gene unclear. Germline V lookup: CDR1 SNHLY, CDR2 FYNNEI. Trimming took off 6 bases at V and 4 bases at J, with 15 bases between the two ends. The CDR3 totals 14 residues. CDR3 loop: CASREDGLSYGYTF. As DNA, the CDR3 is TGTGCCAGCAGGGAGGACGGACTAAGCTATGGCTACACCTTC.

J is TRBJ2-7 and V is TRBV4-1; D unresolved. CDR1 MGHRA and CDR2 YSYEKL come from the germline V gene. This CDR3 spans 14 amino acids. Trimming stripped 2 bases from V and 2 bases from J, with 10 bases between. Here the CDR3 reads CASSQSKGTYEQYF. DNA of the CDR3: TGCGCCAGCAGCCAAAGTAAGGGAACCTACGAGCAGTACTTC.

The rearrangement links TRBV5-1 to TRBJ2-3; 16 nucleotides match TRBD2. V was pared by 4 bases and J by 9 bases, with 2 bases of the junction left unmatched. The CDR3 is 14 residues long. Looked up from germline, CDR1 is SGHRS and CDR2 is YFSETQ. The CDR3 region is CASSLGLAGGTQYF. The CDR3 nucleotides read TGCGCCAGCAGCCTGGGACTAGCGGGGGGGACGCAGTATTTT.

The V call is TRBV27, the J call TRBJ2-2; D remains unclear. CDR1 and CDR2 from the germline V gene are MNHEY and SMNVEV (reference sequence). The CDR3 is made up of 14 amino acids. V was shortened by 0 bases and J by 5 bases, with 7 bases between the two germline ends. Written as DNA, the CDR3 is TGTGCCAGCAGTTTATCCCCGGATACCGGGGAGCTGTTTTTT. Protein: CASSLSPDTGELFF.

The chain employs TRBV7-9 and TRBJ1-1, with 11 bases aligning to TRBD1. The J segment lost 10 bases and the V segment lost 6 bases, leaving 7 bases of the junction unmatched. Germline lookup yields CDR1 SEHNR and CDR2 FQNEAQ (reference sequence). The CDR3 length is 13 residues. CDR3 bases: TGTGCCAGCAGTTTCCGGGACAGGGGGGGAGCTTTCTTT. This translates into CASSFRDRGGAFF.

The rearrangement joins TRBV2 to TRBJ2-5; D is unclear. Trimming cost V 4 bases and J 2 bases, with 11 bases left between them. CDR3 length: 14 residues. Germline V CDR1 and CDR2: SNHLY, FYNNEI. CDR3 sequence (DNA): TGTGCCAGCAGTGTGGCACGGGCTCAAGAGACCCAGTACTTC. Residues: CASSVARAQETQYF.

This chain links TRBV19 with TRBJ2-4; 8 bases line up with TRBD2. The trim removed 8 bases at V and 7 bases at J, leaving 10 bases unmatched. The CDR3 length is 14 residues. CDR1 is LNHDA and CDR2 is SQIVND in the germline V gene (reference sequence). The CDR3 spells CASRDARGGNIQYF. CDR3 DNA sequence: TGTGCCAGTCGAGATGCACGGGGGGGGAACATTCAGTACTTC. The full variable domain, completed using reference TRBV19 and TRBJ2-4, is DGGITQSPKYLFRKEGQNVTLSCEQNLNHDAMYWYRQDPGQGLRLIYYSQIVNDFQKGDIAEGYSVSREKKESFPLTVTSAQKNPTAFYLCASRDARGGNIQYFGAGTRLSVL.

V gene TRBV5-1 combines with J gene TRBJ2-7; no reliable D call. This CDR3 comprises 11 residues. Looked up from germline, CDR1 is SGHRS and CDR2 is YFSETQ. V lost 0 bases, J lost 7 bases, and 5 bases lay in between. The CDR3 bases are TGCGCCAGCAGCTTGGGACGAGAGCAGTACTTC. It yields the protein CASSLGREQYF.

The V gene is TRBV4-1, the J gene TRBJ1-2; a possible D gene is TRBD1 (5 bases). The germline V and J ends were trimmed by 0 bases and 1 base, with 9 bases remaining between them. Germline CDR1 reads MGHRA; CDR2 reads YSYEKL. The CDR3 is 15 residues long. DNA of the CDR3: TGCGCCAGCAGCCAAGACGGGGCTATTAACTATGGCTACACCTTC. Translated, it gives CASSQDGAINYGYTF.

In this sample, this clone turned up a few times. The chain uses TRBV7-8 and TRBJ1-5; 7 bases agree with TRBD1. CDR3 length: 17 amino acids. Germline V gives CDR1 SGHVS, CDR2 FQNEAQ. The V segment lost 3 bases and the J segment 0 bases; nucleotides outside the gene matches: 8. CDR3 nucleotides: TGTGCCAGCAGCTTCTATGGGGGACAGAATAGCAATCAGCCCCAGCATTTT. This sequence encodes CASSFYGGQNSNQPQHF.

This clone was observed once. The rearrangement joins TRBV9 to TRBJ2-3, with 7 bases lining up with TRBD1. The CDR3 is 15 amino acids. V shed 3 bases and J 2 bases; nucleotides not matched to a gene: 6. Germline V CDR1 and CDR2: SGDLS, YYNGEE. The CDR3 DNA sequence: TGTGCCAGCAGCGGACAGGGAATGAACACAGATACGCAGTATTTT. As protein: CASSGQGMNTDTQYF.

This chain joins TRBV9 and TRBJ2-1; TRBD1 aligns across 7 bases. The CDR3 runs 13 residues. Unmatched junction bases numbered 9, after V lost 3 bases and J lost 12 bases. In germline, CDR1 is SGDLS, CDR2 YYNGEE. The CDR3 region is CASSGQGTGGQFF. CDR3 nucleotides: TGTGCCAGCAGCGGACAGGGTACGGGCGGGCAGTTCTTC.